The clone carrying this TCR beta chain was seen ten or more times. Antigen unknown. CDR1 MDHEN and CDR2 SYDVKM come from the germline V gene. CDR3 length equals 12 residues. Trimming removed 8 bases from V and 7 bases from J, with 14 bases in between. Hyperthyroidism patients were newly diagnosed, had disease duration under 2 months, and were aged 18 to 65 years. The CDR3 regions of TCR beta were amplified from RNA transcripts. Initially, a first-round RT-PCR of the TCR CDR3 employed the HTBI primer set. In TCRdb, the multiplex PCR reads were re-called with MiXCR into one record per CDR3 protein. Of more than 550,000 distinct CDR3 sequences detected, around 15% appear once; the ten largest clones hold around 16%. The sample comes from a study of T cells in Graves' hyperthyroidism and ophthalmopathy. The study's findings and limits: Ophthalmopathy was distinguished from stable hyperthyroidism by 13 V-J signatures.

This chain joins TRBV28 and TRBJ2-5; D not certain. The sequenced sample consisted of blood. This TCR was sampled from a man aged 50-59 years with Graves' hyperthyroidism. CDR3 DNA sequence: TGTGCCAGCGCTGATGAATTCGGGACCCAGTACTTC. Its translation is CASADEFGTQYF.